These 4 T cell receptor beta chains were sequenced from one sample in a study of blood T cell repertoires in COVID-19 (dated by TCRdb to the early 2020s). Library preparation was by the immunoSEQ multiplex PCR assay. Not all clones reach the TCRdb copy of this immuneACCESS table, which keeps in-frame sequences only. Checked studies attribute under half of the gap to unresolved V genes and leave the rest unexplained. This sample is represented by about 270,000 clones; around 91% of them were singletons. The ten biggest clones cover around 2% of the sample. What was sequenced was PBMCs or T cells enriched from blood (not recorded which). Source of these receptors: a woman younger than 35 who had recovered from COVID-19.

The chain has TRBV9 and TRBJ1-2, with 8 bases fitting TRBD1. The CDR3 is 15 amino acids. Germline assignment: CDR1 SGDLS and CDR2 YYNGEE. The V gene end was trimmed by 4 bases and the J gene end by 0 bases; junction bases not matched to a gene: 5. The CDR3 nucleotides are TGTGCCAGCAGCCTAGGACAGGGCGCTAACTATGGCTACACCTTC. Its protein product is CASSLGQGANYGYTF.

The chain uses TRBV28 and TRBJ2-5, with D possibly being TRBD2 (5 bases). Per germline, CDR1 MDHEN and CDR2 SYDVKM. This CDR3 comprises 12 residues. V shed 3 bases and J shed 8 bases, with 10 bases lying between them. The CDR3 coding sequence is TGTGCCAGCAGTTTTGGAGACTACACCCAGTACTTC. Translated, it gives CASSFGDYTQYF.

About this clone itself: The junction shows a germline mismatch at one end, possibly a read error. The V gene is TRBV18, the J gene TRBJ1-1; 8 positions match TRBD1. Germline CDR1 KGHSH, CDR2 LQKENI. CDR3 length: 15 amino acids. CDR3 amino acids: CASSPQTGANTEAFF. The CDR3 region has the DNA TGTGCCAGCTCTCCACAGACAGGGGCGAACACTGAAGCTTTCTTT.

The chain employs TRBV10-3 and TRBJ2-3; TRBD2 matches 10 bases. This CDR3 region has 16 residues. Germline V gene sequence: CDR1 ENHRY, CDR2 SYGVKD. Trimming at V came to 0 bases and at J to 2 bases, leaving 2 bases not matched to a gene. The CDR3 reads CAISESTSGVTDTQYF. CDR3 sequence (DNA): TGTGCCATCAGTGAGTCCACTAGCGGGGTCACAGATACGCAGTATTTT.